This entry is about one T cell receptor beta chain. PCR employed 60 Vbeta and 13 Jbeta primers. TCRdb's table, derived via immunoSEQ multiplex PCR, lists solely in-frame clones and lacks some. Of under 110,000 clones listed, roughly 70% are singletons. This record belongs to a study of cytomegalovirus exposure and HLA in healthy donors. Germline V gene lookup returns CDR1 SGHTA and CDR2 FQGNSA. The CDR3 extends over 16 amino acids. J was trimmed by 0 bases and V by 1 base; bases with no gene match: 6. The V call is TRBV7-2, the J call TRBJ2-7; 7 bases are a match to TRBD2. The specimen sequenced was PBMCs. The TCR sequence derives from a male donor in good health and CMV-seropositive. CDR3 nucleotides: TGTGCCAGCAGCTTAGGAGAGGGAGGGCCCTCCTACGAGCAGTACTTC. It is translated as CASSLGEGGPSYEQYF.